This T cell receptor (beta chain) was sequenced for a study of regulatory T cells in long-lasting Graves disease. Study-level points and caveats: Persistent disease was characterized by preferential usage of TRBV28, TRBJ1-2 and TRBJ2-5.

Germline V gene data show CDR1 as DFQATT and CDR2 as SNEGSKA (reference sequence). Losses at the gene ends were 6 bases for V and 1 base for J; bases not matched to a gene: 4. The CDR3 has 14 amino acids. With iRepertoire HTBI primers and Arm-PCR of CDR3 regions, TCR beta libraries were built. One entry per CDR3 protein results from TCRdb running MiXCR on the multiplex PCR reads. Among some 250,000 distinct CDR3 sequences listed, 20% were seen once. Time point indicated: newly diagnosed GD, antithyroid drugs for less than 3 months. RNA from PBMCs was the source of the TCR library. Points on this clonotype: Its antigen is currently unknown.

The material sequenced was peripheral blood mononuclear cells (PBMCs), taken at new diagnosis, from a patient treated with antithyroid drugs. This chain links TRBV20-1 with TRBJ2-5; 11 bases line up with TRBD2. The receptor was derived from a female donor with Graves disease. CDR3 DNA: TGCAGTGCCCAACTAGCGGGAGTCCAAGAGACCCAGTACTTC. This translates into CSAQLAGVQETQYF.